This T cell receptor beta chain was documented in a study of monozygotic twins with inflammatory bowel disease. The CDR3 runs 14 residues. Per germline, CDR1 SGHTA and CDR2 FQGNSA. Eight cDNA synthesis reactions were run for every sample. Template switching introduced UMIs that contain a 6-nucleotide sample barcode. Reprocessing the 5' RACE reads, TCRdb reports a single entry for every CDR3 protein and omits DNA. The sample totals about 380,000 distinct CDR3 sequences. The origin of this receptor is a human donor with ulcerative colitis or Crohn's disease, or a healthy co-twin of an affected twin (not recorded which). The genes are TRBV7-2 and TRBJ1-6. Sequencing was carried out using blood. This chain's CDR3 is CASSPTLLYSPLHF.